These 24 T cell receptor beta chains share one sample of origin, sequenced in a study of cytotoxic CD8 clonotypes in ibrutinib-treated CLL. The table came from immunoSEQ multiplex PCR; TCRdb's copy has only in-frame clones and leaves some out. The sample holds roughly 250,000 clones, roughly 74% seen once. The sequencing here drew on PBMCs, taken after 24 months of ibrutinib treatment. The receptors come from a human donor with chronic lymphocytic leukemia.

This chain links TRBV6-5 with TRBJ1-1; no clear D gene. Germline V gives CDR1 MNHEY, CDR2 SVGAGI. This CDR3 has 12 amino acids. Trimming cost V 6 bases and J 9 bases, with 14 bases left between them. The CDR3 region is CASSLSPSQAFF. The CDR3 DNA follows: TGTGCCAGCAGCCTAAGTCCTAGTCAAGCTTTCTTT.

This clone has a handful of counts. The chain carries TRBV30 and TRBJ1-5; D uncertain. With 0 bases removed from V and 4 bases from J, the gap between germline ends came to 7 bases. The CDR3 length is 13 residues. CDR1 and CDR2 from the germline V gene are GTSNPN and SVGIG (reference sequence). CDR3 loop: CAWSVAPNQPQHF. CDR3 bases: TGTGCCTGGAGTGTGGCCCCTAATCAGCCCCAGCATTTT.

The V and J genes are TRBV25-1 and TRBJ2-7; D not resolved. This CDR3 contains 12 residues. With 3 bases removed from V and 4 bases from J, the gap between germline ends came to 7 bases. The germline gives CDR1 MGHDK, CDR2 SYGVNS. CDR3 coding DNA: TGTGCCAGCAGTGATTTTATTTACGAGCAGTACTTC. It translates to CASSDFIYEQYF.

This chain links TRBV28 with TRBJ2-7, with 12 bases aligning to TRBD1. The CDR3 contains 21 residues. J gave up 2 bases and V 6 bases, and 23 bases lay outside the gene matches. CDR1 and CDR2 (germline): MDHEN, SYDVKM. The CDR3: CASRPLRGGQGAFKDPYEQYF. CDR3 coding DNA: TGTGCCAGCAGACCATTGAGGGGGGGACAGGGGGCCTTCAAGGATCCCTACGAGCAGTACTTC.

V is TRBV15 and J is TRBJ2-1; D is ambiguous. The CDR3 is 13 amino acids. Trimming stripped 0 bases from V and 9 bases from J, with 9 bases between. Per germline, CDR1 LNHNV and CDR2 YYDKDF (reference sequence). The chain's CDR3 is CATSRDARTEQFF. In DNA form, the CDR3 reads TGTGCCACCAGCAGAGATGCTAGAACTGAGCAGTTCTTC.

In DNA form, the CDR3 reads TGTGCCAGCAGTTGGACAGGGACGGACGAGCAGTACTTC. This translates into CASSWTGTDEQYF. The V and J genes are TRBV27 and TRBJ2-7; 8 nucleotides agree with TRBD1. V was clipped by 4 bases and J by 5 bases; unmatched bases: 4. The CDR3 length is 13 residues. Germline-derived CDR1 and CDR2 are MNHEY and SMNVEV (reference sequence).

The gene calls are TRBV27 and TRBJ2-5; maybe TRBD1 (6 bases). The V end lost 3 bases, the J end lost 7 bases, and 12 bases lay between the germline ends. Germline V CDR1 and CDR2: MNHEY, SMNVEV (reference sequence). The CDR3 consists of 13 residues. CDR3 amino acids: CASSLTGSRTQYF. In DNA, the CDR3 is TGTGCCAGCAGTTTGACAGGCTCACGGACCCAGTACTTC.

CDR3 sequence: CASSYETSLTYEQYF. As DNA, the CDR3 is TGTGCCAGCAGTTATGAGACTAGCTTAACCTACGAGCAGTACTTC. The J gene is TRBJ2-7, the V gene TRBV6-6; 7 positions match TRBD2. Germline V gives CDR1 MNHNY, CDR2 SVGAGI (reference sequence). The trim removed 3 bases at V and 2 bases at J, leaving 7 bases unmatched. The CDR3 runs to 15 residues.

This clone turned up a few times. The V and J genes are TRBV4-2 and TRBJ1-3; D gene ambiguous. The V end was cut by 0 bases, the J end by 0 bases, with 6 bases between. The CDR3 length is 15 residues. From germline, CDR1 is LGHNA and CDR2 YNFKEQ. The CDR3 reads CASSQDWASGNTIYF. CDR3 nucleotides: TGTGCCAGCAGCCAAGATTGGGCCTCTGGAAACACCATATATTTT.

This sequence joins TRBV6-6 and TRBJ2-7; either TRBD1 or TRBD2 may supply D (5 bases each). V lost 6 bases to trimming and J lost 5 bases, with 14 bases between them. There are 13 residues in the CDR3. Germline V gene lookup returns CDR1 MNHNY and CDR2 SVGAGI (reference sequence). The CDR3 spells CASRPGRGDEQYF. DNA for the CDR3: TGTGCCAGCAGACCGGGACGAGGGGACGAGCAGTACTTC.

The rearrangement uses TRBV7-9 and TRBJ1-1, with TRBD1 as a possible D gene (6 bases). V was trimmed by 4 bases and J by 4 bases, leaving 19 bases between them. The CDR3 covers 16 residues. The germline gives CDR1 SEHNR, CDR2 FQNEAQ (reference sequence). The CDR3 DNA reads as TGTGCCAGCAGCTCACCTACCTGGACAGATAGCACTGAAGCTTTCTTT. Translating gives CASSSPTWTDSTEAFF. Drawing the rest from reference TRBV7-9 and TRBJ1-1, the complete variable domain is DTGVSQNPRHKITKRGQNVTFRCDPISEHNRLYWYRQTLGQGPEFLTYFQNEAQLEKSRLLSDRFSAERPKGSFSTLEIQRTEQGDSAMYLCASSSPTWTDSTEAFFGQGTRLTVV.

This clone was seen once. The chain combines TRBV18 with TRBJ2-7, with D unclear. CDR1 is KGHSH and CDR2 is LQKENI in the germline V gene. There are 14 residues in the CDR3. V lost 6 bases to trimming and J lost 2 bases, with 14 bases between them. In nucleotides, the CDR3 is TGTGCCAGCTCCCCGGCAGTAACTACCTACGAGCAGTACTTC. Translated: CASSPAVTTYEQYF. The full variable domain, completed using reference TRBV18 and TRBJ2-7, is NAGVMQNPRHLVRRRGQEARLRCSPMKGHSHVYWYRQLPEEGLKFMVYLQKENIIDESGMPKERFSAEFPKEGPSILRIQQVVRGDSAAYFCASSPAVTTYEQYFGPGTRLTVT.

The chain carries TRBV15 and TRBJ1-5; D uncertain. The germline V gene has CDR1 LNHNV and CDR2 YYDKDF (reference sequence). Trimming took off 1 base at V and 7 bases at J, with 11 bases between the two ends. This CDR3 has 14 residues. The CDR3 loop is CATSRGANGQPQHF. The CDR3 DNA reads TGTGCCACCAGCAGAGGGGCGAATGGGCAGCCCCAGCATTTT.

The chain recombines TRBV9 with TRBJ2-2; no definite D call. V lost 2 bases and J 0 bases, leaving 8 bases between the germline ends. CDR3 length: 15 residues. The germline CDR1 and CDR2 sequences are SGDLS and YYNGEE. Written as DNA, the CDR3 is TGTGCCAGCAGCGTTTACAAGTCGAACACCGGGGAGCTGTTTTTT. This encodes CASSVYKSNTGELFF.

The V gene is TRBV27, the J gene TRBJ1-5, with TRBD1 as a possible D gene (5 bases). The V gene lost 2 bases and the J gene lost 3 bases, with 8 bases spanning the gap. CDR3 length: 14 amino acids. CDR1 and CDR2 (germline): MNHEY, SMNVEV (reference sequence). The CDR3 bases are TGTGCCAGCAGTTTAAGACAGTTCAATCAGCCCCAGCATTTT. It specifies CASSLRQFNQPQHF.

CDR3 nucleotides: TGTGCCAGCAGCCCCCCCGGACAGGGCTCAGATACGCAGTATTTT. It codes for CASSPPGQGSDTQYF. The rearrangement uses TRBV7-8 and TRBJ2-3; 8 positions match TRBD1. The CDR3 length is 15 residues. V shed 5 bases and J 4 bases; nucleotides not matched to a gene: 8. Looked up from germline, CDR1 is SGHVS and CDR2 is FQNEAQ. The full variable domain, rest sourced from reference TRBV7-8 and TRBJ2-3, is GAGVSQSPRYKVAKRGQDVALRCDPISGHVSLFWYQQALGQGPEFLTYFQNEAQLDKSGLPSDRFFAERPEGSVSTLKIQRTQQEDSAVYLCASSPPGQGSDTQYFGPGTRLTVL.

The CDR3 bases are TGTGCCAGCTCGGAGGGTAGCTCCTACGAGCAGTACTTC. This sequence encodes CASSEGSSYEQYF. The rearrangement joins TRBV6-5 to TRBJ2-7; maybe TRBD2 (6 bases). With 8 bases removed from V and 0 bases from J, the gap between germline ends came to 11 bases. This CDR3 has 13 residues. Germline-derived CDR1 and CDR2 are MNHEY and SVGAGI.

The chain carries TRBV28 and TRBJ2-7; no clear D gene. Between the trimmed V and J ends, which lost 3 bases and 6 bases, there was a span of 18 bases. Germline lookup yields CDR1 MDHEN and CDR2 SYDVKM. The length of the CDR3 is 15 residues. The CDR3 is CASSFHPPPPPEQYF. The CDR3 nucleotides read TGTGCCAGCAGTTTCCACCCCCCGCCCCCCCCCGAGCAGTACTTC.

This rearrangement joins TRBV7-9 to TRBJ2-5; 9 positions agree with TRBD1. Germline CDR1 is SEHNR and CDR2 is FQNEAQ (reference sequence). The CDR3 loop spans 16 amino acids. The trim removed 6 bases at V and 5 bases at J, leaving 13 bases unmatched. This chain's CDR3 is CASSLTGTGLSETQYF. DNA for the CDR3: TGTGCCAGCAGTTTAACCGGGACAGGGTTATCGGAGACCCAGTACTTC.

The V and J genes are TRBV28 and TRBJ2-7, with 7 bases matching TRBD1. J lost 6 bases, V lost 5 bases, and 4 bases had no gene match. The germline V gene encodes CDR1 MDHEN and CDR2 SYDVKM. This CDR3 is 12 amino acids long. For the CDR3, the DNA is TGTGCCAGCAGTCCCGACAGGGTCGAGCAGTACTTC. Its translation: CASSPDRVEQYF.

This clone has more than one count but fewer than ten. The chain links TRBV15 to TRBJ2-5; either TRBD1 or TRBD2 may fit D (5 bases each). V lost 5 bases, J lost 2 bases, and 9 bases lay in between. Germline CDR1 reads LNHNV; CDR2 reads YYDKDF (reference sequence). This CDR3 contains 13 residues. The CDR3 DNA follows: TGTGCCACCAGCCGGGGCCCGCAAGAGACCCAGTACTTC. This sequence encodes CATSRGPQETQYF.

The gene calls are TRBV18 and TRBJ1-1; no clear D. In germline, CDR1 is KGHSH, CDR2 LQKENI. The V end was cut by 0 bases, the J end by 8 bases, with 28 bases between. The CDR3 spans 19 residues. CDR3 sequence reads: CASSPPSPLNRAAFIEAFF. Here the CDR3 DNA reads TGTGCCAGCTCACCACCCTCCCCCTTGAATCGGGCGGCTTTCATAGAAGCTTTCTTT.

This clone showed up just a few times. The chain combines TRBV28 with TRBJ1-1; D ambiguous. Trimming took off 11 bases at V and 8 bases at J, with 24 bases between the two ends. This CDR3 comprises 14 residues. The germline V gene encodes CDR1 MDHEN and CDR2 SYDVKM. For the CDR3, the DNA is TGTGCCGGAGCTGGTGGGGATGTTAACCGAGAAGCTTTCTTT. It encodes CAGAGGDVNREAFF.

The chain carries TRBV25-1 and TRBJ1-2; D might be TRBD1 (6 bases). The CDR3 is 14 amino acids. Trimming shortened V by 5 bases and J by 8 bases, and 18 bases separated the two germline ends. CDR1 and CDR2 (germline): MGHDK, SYGVNS. The CDR3 DNA sequence: TGTGCCAGCAGTCTCGCCGGGCAGGGGAGCGGCTACACCTTC. Protein sequence: CASSLAGQGSGYTF.